Below, 5 T cell receptor beta chains from the same sample are listed, as sequenced in a study of CD8 T cells in Susac syndrome (dated by TCRdb to between 2018 and 2021). Libraries were constructed by the immunoSEQ multiplex PCR assay. RNA was extracted using the RNeasy kit, and roughly 0.45 to 1 microgram was reverse transcribed with random hexamers. TCRdb's own reprocessing of the public reads used fastp at Q25 and MiXCR and kept productive beta chains. Records with the same CDR3 protein are collapsed into one entry carrying the most frequent genes and DNA. The sample has 75,000 to 100,000 distinct CDR3 sequences on record, 85% to 95% of them singletons. Under 0.6% of the sample belongs to the ten largest clones. The specimen was CD8+ T cells from PBMCs. The receptors here all came from a human donor with Susac syndrome.

The CDR3: CATSANGHQETQYF. CDR3 sequence (DNA): TGTGCCACCAGTGCTAATGGTCACCAAGAGACCCAGTACTTC. The V and J genes are TRBV24-1 and TRBJ2-5; D gene uncertain. Between the trimmed V and J ends, which lost 5 bases and 0 bases, there was a span of 9 bases. The germline CDR1 and CDR2 sequences are KGHDR and SFDVKD. CDR3 length: 14 residues.

The rearrangement uses TRBV9 and TRBJ2-7, with D possibly TRBD1 on 6 matching bases. V was pared by 0 bases and J by 2 bases, with 6 bases between. Germline V gives CDR1 SGDLS, CDR2 YYNGEE. This CDR3 has 13 amino acids. In DNA, the CDR3 is TGTGCCAGCAGCGTAGCAGGGGCCTACGAGCAGTACTTC. This gives the protein CASSVAGAYEQYF.

The chain has TRBV3-1 and TRBJ2-1, with 9 bases fitting TRBD1. The V and J ends lost 2 bases and 8 bases, in that order; junction bases with no gene match: 4. Germline V gene data show CDR1 as LGHDT and CDR2 as YNNKEL (reference sequence). The CDR3 runs to 14 residues. DNA of the CDR3: TGTGCCAGCAGCCAAAGTGACAGGGGGTATGAGCAGTTCTTC. Translated, it gives CASSQSDRGYEQFF.

The chain employs TRBV20-1 and TRBJ2-1; no definite D call. CDR3 length: 11 amino acids. Trimming pared 1 base from V and 7 bases from J, leaving 5 bases between. CDR1 and CDR2 (germline): DFQATT, SNEGSKA (reference sequence). In DNA, the CDR3 is TGCAGTGCTAGAGTAGGTAATGAGCAGTTCTTC. It translates to CSARVGNEQFF.

V gene TRBV3-1 combines with J gene TRBJ2-7, with TRBD2 as a possible D gene (6 bases). V was shortened by 4 bases and J by 3 bases, with 10 bases between the two germline ends. The length of the CDR3 is 13 residues. The germline CDR1 and CDR2 sequences are LGHDT and YNNKEL (reference sequence). The CDR3 spells CASSLSSGYEQYF. Written as DNA, the CDR3 is TGTGCCAGCAGCCTCAGTAGCGGCTACGAGCAGTACTTC.